This record looks at one TCR beta chain sequence and its context. What it binds is not known. Measured with immunoSEQ multiplex PCR; TCRdb has only the in-frame clones, and not every one. The table has about 17,000 clones, 75% to 90% seen once; the top ten hold less than 30%. These data come from a study of EBV T-cell therapy then PD-1 blockade in nasopharyngeal carcinoma. Stated treatment: AdE1-LMPpoly-expanded autologous EBV-specific T-cell therapy followed by anti-PD-1 nivolumab. The CDR3 is made up of 14 amino acids. Germline lookup yields CDR1 SGHKS and CDR2 YYEKEE (reference sequence). V was clipped by 1 base and J by 8 bases, with 12 bases between them.

The rearrangement joins TRBV5-5 to TRBJ1-4; D remains unclear. The sequence came from a man in his forties with nasopharyngeal carcinoma. The specimen comprised CD8+ T cells from blood, sampled at day 0 from a patient whose treatment included autologous EBV-specific T cells and nivolumab. The CDR3 bases are TGTGCCAGCAGCTTGTGGGGAAGTGGGGAAAAACTGTTTTTT. This codes for CASSLWGSGEKLFF.